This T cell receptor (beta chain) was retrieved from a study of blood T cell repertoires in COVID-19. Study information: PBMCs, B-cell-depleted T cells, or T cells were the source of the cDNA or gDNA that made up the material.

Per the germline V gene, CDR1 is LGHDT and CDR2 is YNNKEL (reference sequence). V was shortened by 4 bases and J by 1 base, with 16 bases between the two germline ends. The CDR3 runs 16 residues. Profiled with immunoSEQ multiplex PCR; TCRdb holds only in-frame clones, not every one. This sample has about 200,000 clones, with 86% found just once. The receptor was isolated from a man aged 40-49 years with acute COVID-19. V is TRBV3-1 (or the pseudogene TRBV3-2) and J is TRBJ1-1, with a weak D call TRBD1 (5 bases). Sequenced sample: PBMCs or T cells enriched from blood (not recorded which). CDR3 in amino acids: CASSPGWGDPNTEAFF. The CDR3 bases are TGTGCCAGCAGCCCGGGGTGGGGGGACCCGAACACTGAAGCTTTCTTT.